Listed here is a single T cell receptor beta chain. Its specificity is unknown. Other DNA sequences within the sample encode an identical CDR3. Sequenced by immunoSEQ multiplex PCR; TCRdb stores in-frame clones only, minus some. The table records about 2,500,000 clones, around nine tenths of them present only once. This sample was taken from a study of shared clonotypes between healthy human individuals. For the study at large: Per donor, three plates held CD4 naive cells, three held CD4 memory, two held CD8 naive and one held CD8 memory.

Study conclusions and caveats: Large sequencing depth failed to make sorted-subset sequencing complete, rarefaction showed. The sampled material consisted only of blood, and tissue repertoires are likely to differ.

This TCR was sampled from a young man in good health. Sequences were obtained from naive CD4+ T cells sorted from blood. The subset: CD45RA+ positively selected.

DNA for the CDR3: TGTGCCAGCAGCCAAGTAGGACAGACTAACTATGGCTACACCTTC. Protein product: CASSQVGQTNYGYTF. This chain links TRBV4-2 with TRBJ1-2, with D maybe TRBD1 (6 bases). CDR1 and CDR2 (germline): LGHNA, YNFKEQ. The CDR3 is 15 residues long. Between the trimmed V and J ends, which lost 1 base and 0 bases, there was a span of 9 bases.